Below, 3 T cell receptor beta chains from the same sample are listed, as sequenced in a study of T cells in Graves' hyperthyroidism and ophthalmopathy. There were TCR beta CDR3 regions amplified from RNA transcripts. First-round RT-PCR targeting the TCR CDR3 was performed with the HTBI primer set. From the multiplex PCR reads, TCRdb called clonotypes with MiXCR, one entry per CDR3 protein. The sample holds approximately 320,000 distinct CDR3 sequences, 16% seen once. What was sequenced was blood. The receptors come from a man aged 25-45 years with Graves' hyperthyroidism.

The V gene is TRBV7-8, the J gene TRBJ2-1; D is perhaps TRBD2 (6 bases). CDR1 and CDR2 (germline): SGHVS, FQNEAQ. This CDR3 spans 16 amino acids. Trimming left V 2 bases short and J 3 bases short, with 14 bases between. The CDR3 DNA follows: TGTGCCAGCAGCTTATTGGCGGGGATCTACTACAATGAGCAGTTCTTC. This codes for CASSLLAGIYYNEQFF.

This clonotype was picked up a small number of times. This rearrangement joins TRBV29-1 to TRBJ1-2; perhaps TRBD1 as D (5 bases). Per germline, CDR1 SQVTM and CDR2 ANQGSEA. Trimming removed 1 base from V and 8 bases from J, with 11 bases in between. This CDR3 spans 12 amino acids. CDR3 bases: TGCAGCGTTGAAGGGGACCTCAGCGGCTACACCTTC. As protein: CSVEGDLSGYTF.

This clonotype came up many times. The J gene is TRBJ2-5, the V gene TRBV28, with no clear D. The V and J ends lost 5 bases and 4 bases respectively, with 5 bases between them. From germline, CDR1 is MDHEN and CDR2 SYDVKM. The CDR3 consists of 11 residues. CDR3 amino acids: CASSHRETQYF. The CDR3 nucleotides read TGTGCCAGCAGTCACCGAGAGACCCAGTACTTC.